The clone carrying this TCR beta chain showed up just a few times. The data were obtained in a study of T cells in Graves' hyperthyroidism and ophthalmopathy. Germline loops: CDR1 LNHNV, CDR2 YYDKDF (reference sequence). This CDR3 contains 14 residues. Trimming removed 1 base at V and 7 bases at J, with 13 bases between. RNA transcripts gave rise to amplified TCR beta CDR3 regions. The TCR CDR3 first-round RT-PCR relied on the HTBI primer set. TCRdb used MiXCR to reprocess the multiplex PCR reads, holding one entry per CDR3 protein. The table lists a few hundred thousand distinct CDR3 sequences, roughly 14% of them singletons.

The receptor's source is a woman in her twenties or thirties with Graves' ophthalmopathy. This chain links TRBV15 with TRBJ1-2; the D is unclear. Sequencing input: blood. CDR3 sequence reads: CATSRGGRQSGYTF. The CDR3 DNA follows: TGTGCCACCAGCAGAGGAGGAAGGCAGAGTGGCTACACCTTC. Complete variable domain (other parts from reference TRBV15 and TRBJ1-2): DAMVIQNPRYQVTQFGKPVTLSCSQTLNHNVMYWYQQKSSQAPKLLFHYYDKDFNNEADTPDNFQSRRPNTSFCFLDIRSPGLGDTAMYLCATSRGGRQSGYTFGSGTRLTVV.